This T cell receptor beta chain appears in the sequencing data of a study of T cell responses to AZD1222 COVID-19 vaccine. Findings of the study overall: Donor demographics were predominantly white British with a female majority; clonal diversity may be underestimated.

The protocol was immunoSEQ multiplex PCR, while the TCRdb copy is restricted to in-frame clones and leaves out a portion. The table records 100,000 to 150,000 clones, about 93% of them present only once. On this clone: Its specificity is not known.

J lost 6 bases, V lost 4 bases, and 5 bases had no gene match. Per the germline V gene, CDR1 is WSHSY and CDR2 is SAAADI. This CDR3 is built from 13 residues. The specimen comprised peripheral blood, sampled on day 0 of AZD1222 vaccination. The sequence was obtained from an adult in good health. The chain is built from TRBV10-2 and TRBJ1-1, with TRBD1 matching 7 bases. CDR3 bases: TGCGCCAGCAGTGGGAGGGGGCTGGCTGAAGCTTTCTTT. Its translation: CASSGRGLAEAFF.